This TCR beta chain comes out of a study of T cells in Graves' hyperthyroidism and ophthalmopathy. General observations from the study: Among thyroid clonotypes expanded above 0.001, most also appeared in blood.

On this clonotype: Antigen specificity is unknown.

The CDR3 consists of 15 residues. Germline CDR1 is SNHLY and CDR2 is FYNNEI. V dropped 5 bases and J dropped 7; count of bases not matched to a gene: 10. Amplification of TCR beta CDR3 regions used RNA as the template. In the first-round RT-PCR of the TCR CDR3, the HTBI primer set was used. MiXCR, applied by TCRdb to the multiplex PCR reads, yields one record per CDR3 protein. The sample has about 580,000 distinct CDR3 sequences; about 15% are singletons. Sequenced material: blood. This clonotype originated in a woman younger than 45 with Graves' hyperthyroidism that later progressed to Graves' ophthalmopathy. V is TRBV2 and J is TRBJ1-2; 10 bases match TRBD1. The CDR3 here is CASSTHGTGDSGYTF. The DNA for the CDR3 is TGTGCCAGCAGTACTCACGGGACAGGGGATTCTGGCTACACCTTC. Full variable domain (remainder filled in from reference TRBV2 and TRBJ1-2): EPEVTQTPSHQVTQMGQEVILRCVPISNHLYFYWYRQILGQKVEFLVSFYNNEISEKSEIFDDQFSVERPDGSNFTLKIRSTKLEDSAMYFCASSTHGTGDSGYTFGSGTRLTVV.